This T cell receptor (beta chain) was identified in a study of OX40 agonist ivuxolimab in advanced cancers. Background on the study: Ivuxolimab is an agonistic anti-OX40 (CD134) antibody, and patients were treated with it. While on treatment, patients had intravenous ivuxolimab at 0.01 to 10 mg/kg every 2 weeks. Mean age 60 years, range about 20 to 79; roughly 82% male.

Produced via immunoSEQ multiplex PCR; TCRdb's table is partial and in-frame only. The repertoire consists of under 65,000 clones, with roughly nine tenths occurring once and the leading ten covering 10% to 15%. Systemic immunosuppression or autoimmune disease history was grounds to exclude patients. The CDR3 loop spans 14 amino acids. Trimming cost V 1 base and J 6 bases, with 13 bases left between them. Germline lookup yields CDR1 LGHNA and CDR2 YNFKEQ. The sequencing here drew on CD4+ or CD8+ T cells sorted from blood, taken in a trial of the OX40 agonist ivuxolimab. The sequence was obtained from an adult with an advanced solid tumor such as melanoma, head and neck, liver or kidney cancer. The rearrangement joins TRBV4-2 to TRBJ2-7; D remains unclear. CDR3 sequence (DNA): TGTGCCAGCAGCCAAGGGCCTAGGGCTTCCGAGCAGTACTTC. Translating gives CASSQGPRASEQYF.